This T cell receptor beta chain originates from a study of blood T cell repertoires in COVID-19 (dated by TCRdb to about 2020). Regarding the complete study: Collaborator samples came from the United States, Italy and Spain and covered acute and convalescent phases of COVID-19. HLA class I and class II types, where available, came from metadata supplied by the sample provider rather than from assay-based typing. Samples were obtained from the ongoing ImmuneRACE study (first 160 participants) and from approximately 1,200 subjects provided by 6 global collaborators. Subjects who had been exposed to COVID-19, were actively infected with it, or had recovered from it provided the deeply sampled blood TCRbeta repertoires that made up the dataset. The sample metadata nearly always contained a de-identified subject ID, COVID-19 status, age in years and sex. The repertoires were made available in a free public database intended to serve as a resource for research on the immune response to SARS-CoV-2. The material from the prospective study consisted of cDNA or gDNA derived from T cells, B-cell-depleted T cells, or PBMCs. Results the study describes overall, beyond this receptor: How much clinical and demographic metadata was included differed by source and by participant, and the metadata was provided uncurated.

To note about this clone: Its antigen is currently not known. No much larger clone exists at a distance of one base, and base qualities are not known.

The immunoSEQ Assay, a bias-controlled multiplex PCR, was used to amplify TCRbeta CDR3 regions from genomic DNA. The authors' analysis ran thus. The number of nucleated cells in each sample was estimated from the amplification of reference gene primers within the assay. To quantify the absolute abundance of each unique TCRbeta CDR3 rearrangement, sequence reads were collapsed and filtered. For each sample, productive Simpson clonality was calculated as the square root of Simpson's diversity index over productive rearrangements. The immuneACCESS repertoire file appears here via TCRdb, limited to in-frame rearrangements. These files lack a portion of the clones; in checked studies, under half of the deficit traces to unresolved V genes, and the cause of the others is not known. V, J and clone size are taken as reported in that table, and D and trimming were inferred from the DNA itself. This sample holds roughly 220,000 clones; about 85% were observed only once. The ten largest account for 20% of the sample.

The collaborating institutions used their own protocols to collect whole blood in K2EDTA tubes. Collaborator samples were shipped for TCRbeta analysis as frozen whole blood, isolated PBMCs, or DNA extracted from either sample type. Sequenced sample: peripheral blood. This receptor was identified in a man younger than 45 with active or convalescent COVID-19.

The CDR3 reads as follows: CASSYQHGNYGYTF. In nucleotide form, the sequence is TGTGCCAGCAGCTACCAACACGGGAACTATGGCTACACCTTC. The V gene is TRBV7-2 and the J gene is TRBJ1-2, with the identity of the D gene unclear. The junction shows trimming of 4 bases on V and 2 bases on J, plus 11 bases between the germline ends. In the germline V gene, CDR1 corresponds to SGHTA and CDR2 to FQGNSA. The CDR3 sequence holds 14 residues, the cysteine and phenylalanine included. The DNA shown is the 42-base CDR3, in frame from base 1.